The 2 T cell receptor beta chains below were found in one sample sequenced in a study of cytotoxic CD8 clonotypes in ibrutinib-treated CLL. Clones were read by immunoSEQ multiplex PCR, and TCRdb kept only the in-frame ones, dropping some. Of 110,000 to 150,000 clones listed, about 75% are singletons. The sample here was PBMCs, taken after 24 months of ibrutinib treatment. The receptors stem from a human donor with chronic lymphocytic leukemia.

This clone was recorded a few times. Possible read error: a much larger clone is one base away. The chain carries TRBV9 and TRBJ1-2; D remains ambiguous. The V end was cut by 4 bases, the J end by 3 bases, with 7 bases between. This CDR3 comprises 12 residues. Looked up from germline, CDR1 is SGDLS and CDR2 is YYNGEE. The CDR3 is CASSPDYYGYTF. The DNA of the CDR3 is TGTGCCAGCAGCCCCGACTACTATGGCTACACCTTC.

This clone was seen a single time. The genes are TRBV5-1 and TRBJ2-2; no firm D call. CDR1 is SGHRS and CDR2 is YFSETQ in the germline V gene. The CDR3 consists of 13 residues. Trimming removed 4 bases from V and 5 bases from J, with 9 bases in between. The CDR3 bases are TGCGCCAGCAGCAATGGTCCTACCGGGGAGCTGTTTTTT. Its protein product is CASSNGPTGELFF.